This TCR beta chain is from a study of OX40 agonist ivuxolimab in advanced cancers. Study-level information: Cohort: about 82% men, mean age about 60, aged about 20 to 85.

Remarks on this clone: What it binds is unknown.

The germline V gene has CDR1 SGHTA and CDR2 FQGTGA. The length of the CDR3 is 12 residues. V shed 3 bases and J shed 6 bases, with 5 bases lying between them. Using immunoSEQ multiplex PCR, the repertoire was profiled, and TCRdb retains in-frame clones only, with some absent. The data show more than 30,000 clones, roughly nine tenths seen once. Study findings and constraints: Dose levels from 0.1 to 3.0 mg/kg saw CD4+ and CD8+ blood T cells expand clonally by week 6.

This specimen was CD4+ or CD8+ T cells sorted from blood, taken in a trial of the OX40 agonist ivuxolimab. The chain recombines TRBV7-3 with TRBJ2-2; D remains ambiguous. This clonotype originated in an adult with an advanced solid tumor such as melanoma, head and neck, liver or kidney cancer. CDR3 amino acids: CASSLGSGELFF. The CDR3 DNA follows: TGTGCCAGCAGCTTGGGGTCCGGGGAGCTGTTTTTT.